This T cell receptor (beta chain) comes out of a study of metastatic and nonmetastatic thyroid tumors. About the study: From malignant and benign thyroid patients, repertoires in blood and in tumor or nodule tissue were compared. Overall study results and limits: Reports indicated that malignant thyroid tumors showed significantly higher TCR beta diversity than benign nodules did, in blood and tumor.

In the original processing: What underpinned the distant-metastasis classifier for papillary thyroid cancer was the set of CDR3 differences across clinicopathological groups. TCRdb re-called the PCR reads with MiXCR. TCRdb assigned the V and J calls; the authors' analysis was not used. The sample carries tens of thousands of clones, around 16% recorded once. Thyroid surgery was performed in patients who had received no treatment beforehand. This clone was seen ten or more times. The antigen remains undetermined. The ends were cut back, 5 bases at V and 6 bases at J, with 14 bases in the middle. Per germline, CDR1 MNHEY and CDR2 SMNVEV (reference sequence). This CDR3 region has 14 residues.

This sequence was found in a male donor with papillary thyroid cancer or a benign thyroid nodule (not recorded which). Some clones in this sample may be carry-over from other donors' samples. Sequencing input: blood. The V gene is TRBV27, the J gene TRBJ2-1; D remains unclear. CDR3 DNA: TGTGCCAGCAGTCCATCTCCGGACGGCAATGAGCAGTTCTTC. It is translated as CASSPSPDGNEQFF.